The present TCR beta chain was sequenced within a study of blood T cell repertoires in COVID-19. CDR1 and CDR2 from the germline V gene are SQVTM and ANQGSEA. The CDR3 runs 13 residues. The junction had 8 bases not matched to a gene; V was cut back by 7 bases and J by 3 bases. Profiled with immunoSEQ multiplex PCR; TCRdb holds only in-frame clones, not every one. The sample contains about 220,000 clones, approximately 90% of which appear only once. This chain joins TRBV29-1 and TRBJ1-1, with 7 nucleotides matching TRBD1. The receptor was derived from a woman between 25 and 40 years old who had recovered from COVID-19. The sequenced sample was PBMCs or T cells enriched from blood (not recorded which). The CDR3 DNA reads as TGCAGCGGACGGATCACAGGGGACACTGAAGCTTTCTTT. Translation gives CSGRITGDTEAFF.